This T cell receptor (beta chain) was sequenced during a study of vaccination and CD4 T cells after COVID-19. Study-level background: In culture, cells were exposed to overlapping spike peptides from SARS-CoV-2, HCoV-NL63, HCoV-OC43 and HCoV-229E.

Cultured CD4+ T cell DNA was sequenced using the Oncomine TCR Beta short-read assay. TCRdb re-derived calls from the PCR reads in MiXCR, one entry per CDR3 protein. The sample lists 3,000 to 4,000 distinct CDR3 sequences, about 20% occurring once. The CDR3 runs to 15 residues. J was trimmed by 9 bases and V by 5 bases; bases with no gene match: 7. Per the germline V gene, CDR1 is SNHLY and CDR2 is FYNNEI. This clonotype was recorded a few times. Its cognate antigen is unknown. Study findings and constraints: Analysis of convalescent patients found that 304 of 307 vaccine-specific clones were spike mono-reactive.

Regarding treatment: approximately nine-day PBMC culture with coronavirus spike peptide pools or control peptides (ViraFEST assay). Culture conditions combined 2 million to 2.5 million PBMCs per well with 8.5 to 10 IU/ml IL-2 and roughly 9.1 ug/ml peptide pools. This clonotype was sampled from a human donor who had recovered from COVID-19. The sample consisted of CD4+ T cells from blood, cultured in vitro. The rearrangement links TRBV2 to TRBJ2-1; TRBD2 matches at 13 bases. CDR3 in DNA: TGTGCCAGCAGTTTACTAGCGGGGGGGCCGGGTGAGCAGTTCTTC. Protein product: CASSLLAGGPGEQFF.